Each of the 24 T cell receptor beta chains below was sequenced from the same sample in a study of blood T cell repertoires in COVID-19 (dated by TCRdb to about 2020). Libraries were constructed by the immunoSEQ multiplex PCR assay. TCRdb mirrors the immuneACCESS table, restricted to in-frame sequences. Some clones are absent from its copies; in checked studies, under half trace to an unresolved V gene, and the reason for the others is unknown. In all, the sample holds approximately 200,000 clones, and 79% of those were seen once. The top ten clones comprise around 5.9% of the sample. Source material: peripheral blood. These receptors all stem from a woman between 40 and 55 years old with COVID-19, enrolled during active disease.

A few counts support this clone. V gene TRBV30 combines with J gene TRBJ2-7, with 7 bases identical to TRBD1. Germline V lookup: CDR1 GTSNPN, CDR2 SVGIG (reference sequence). This CDR3 spans 11 amino acids. J was trimmed by 2 bases and V by 5 bases; bases with no gene match: 0. CDR3 loop: CAWGTAYEQYF. CDR3 sequence (DNA): TGTGCCTGGGGGACAGCCTACGAGCAGTACTTC.

The chain uses TRBV3-1 (or the pseudogene TRBV3-2) and TRBJ2-1; 9 nucleotides line up with TRBD2. This CDR3 spans 17 amino acids. V gave up 0 bases and J gave up 8 bases; unmatched junction bases: 11. Per the germline V gene, CDR1 is LGHDT and CDR2 is YNNKEL (reference sequence). The CDR3 DNA reads as TGTGCCAGCAGCCAAGATTGGAGGCGGGGGGGCCCGGATGAGCAGTTCTTC. It is translated as CASSQDWRRGGPDEQFF.

This sequence joins TRBV4-3 and TRBJ2-3; maybe TRBD1 (6 bases). This CDR3 has 19 amino acids. Trimming took off 0 bases at V and 4 bases at J, with 23 bases between the two ends. CDR1 and CDR2 (germline): LGHNA, YSLEER. CDR3: CASSQDDNTGTRIADTQYF. The CDR3, as DNA: TGCGCCAGCAGCCAAGATGATAATACCGGGACAAGGATCGCAGATACGCAGTATTTT.

V usage is TRBV2 and J usage is TRBJ2-2, with TRBD1 as a possible D gene (5 bases). The CDR3 has 14 residues. The V gene's germline CDR1 is SNHLY and CDR2 FYNNEI. With 3 bases removed from V and 2 bases from J, the gap between germline ends came to 7 bases. The DNA for the CDR3 is TGTGCCAGCAGTGAGCAGGGAAACACCGGGGAGCTGTTTTTT. As protein: CASSEQGNTGELFF.

This chain joins TRBV7-2 and TRBJ2-3, with a tentative D call TRBD2 (6 bases). CDR3 size: 14 residues. The V end was cut by 7 bases, the J end by 0 bases, with 11 bases between. The germline CDR1 and CDR2 sequences are SGHTA and FQGNSA. The CDR3: CASIAGFSTDTQYF. Here the CDR3 DNA reads TGTGCCAGCATCGCGGGGTTTAGCACAGATACGCAGTATTTT.

V and J are TRBV19 and TRBJ1-2, with 8 bases aligning to TRBD1. The germline V gene has CDR1 LNHDA and CDR2 SQIVND (reference sequence). This CDR3 is 13 amino acids long. Losses at the gene ends were 4 bases for V and 4 bases for J; bases not matched to a gene: 2. The CDR3 sequence is CASSSGQGYGYTF. In nucleotides, the CDR3 is TGTGCCAGTAGTAGCGGACAGGGCTATGGCTACACCTTC.

Here the CDR3 reads CASSLGLAGGETQYF. Written as DNA, the CDR3 is TGTGCCAGCAGCTTAGGGCTAGCGGGGGGAGAGACCCAGTACTTC. The chain uses TRBV13 and TRBJ2-5; the match to TRBD2 covers 11 bases. With V trimmed by 0 bases and J by 4 bases, 1 base remained unmatched. CDR1 and CDR2 from the germline V gene are PRHDT and FYEKMQ (reference sequence). This CDR3 has 15 residues.

This clone was observed once. The rearrangement links TRBV25-1 to TRBJ1-1; weak D call: TRBD1 (5 bases). The germline gives CDR1 MGHDK, CDR2 SYGVNS. This CDR3 is built from 15 residues. V lost 0 bases to trimming and J lost 4 bases, with 12 bases between them. The CDR3 DNA follows: TGTGCCAGCAGTGAATATTCGGGGAGGGGCACTGAAGCTTTCTTT. This sequence encodes CASSEYSGRGTEAFF. Full variable domain (rest looked up from reference TRBV25-1 and TRBJ1-1): EADIYQTPRYLVIGTGKKITLECSQTMGHDKMYWYQQDPGMELHLIHYSYGVNSTEKGDLSSESTVSRIRTEHFPLTLESARPSHTSQYLCASSEYSGRGTEAFFGQGTRLTVV.

V gene TRBV14 combines with J gene TRBJ1-6; D possibly corresponds to TRBD1 (5 bases). This CDR3 region has 14 residues. Germline lookup yields CDR1 SGHDN and CDR2 FVKESK. Trimming removed 8 bases from V and 8 bases from J, with 16 bases in between. CDR3 coding DNA: TGTGCCAGCGGGGGGGAAACCTTACATTCACCCCTCCACTTT. Its translation is CASGGETLHSPLHF.

This clone was seen once. The same CDR3 is also encoded by other DNA sequences in this sample. The rearrangement links TRBV9 to TRBJ1-5; 7 bases are a match to TRBD1. This CDR3 region has 15 residues. Unmatched junction bases numbered 4, after V lost 0 bases and J lost 4 bases. Germline assignment: CDR1 SGDLS and CDR2 YYNGEE. CDR3 coding DNA: TGTGCCAGCAGCGTAGAAGGGGGCTCGAATCAGCCCCAGCATTTT. Protein: CASSVEGGSNQPQHF.

This clone was counted at least ten times. The genes are TRBV6-6 and TRBJ2-7; 15 bases are shared with TRBD2. V lost 11 bases to trimming and J lost 8 bases; unmatched junction nucleotides: 16. The CDR3 runs 16 residues. The V gene's germline CDR1 is MNHNY and CDR2 SVGAGI (reference sequence). The DNA of the CDR3 is TGTGCCTATACGGGACTAGCGGGAGGCCCCTTCAAGAAGCAGTACTTC. It translates to CAYTGLAGGPFKKQYF.

The chain joins TRBV19 to TRBJ1-1, with D hard to call. CDR1 and CDR2 from the germline V gene are LNHDA and SQIVND (reference sequence). The CDR3 is 13 residues long. The V gene lost 6 bases and the J gene lost 4 bases, with 12 bases spanning the gap. The CDR3 bases are TGTGCCAGTAGACCCTCGGGGTTCACTGAAGCTTTCTTT. Its translation is CASRPSGFTEAFF.

The rearrangement uses TRBV7-2 and TRBJ2-7; tentative D call: TRBD2 (5 bases). Germline-derived CDR1 and CDR2 are SGHTA and FQGNSA. V was clipped by 5 bases and J by 0 bases, with 11 bases between them. This CDR3 is 14 amino acids long. The chain's CDR3 is CASSPRRDSYEQYF. The CDR3 bases are TGTGCCAGCAGCCCACGACGGGACTCCTACGAGCAGTACTTC.

The J gene is TRBJ2-4, the V gene TRBV6-2 or TRBV6-3; weak D call: TRBD2 (6 bases). This CDR3 contains 15 residues. Looked up from germline, CDR1 is MNHEY and CDR2 is SVGEGT. Between the trimmed V and J ends, which lost 4 bases and 6 bases, there was a span of 16 bases. The CDR3 loop is CASSSPSGGANIQYF. CDR3 sequence (DNA): TGTGCCAGCAGTTCCCCTTCCGGGGGAGCAAACATTCAGTACTTC.

The chain employs TRBV7-9 and TRBJ1-1; 7 bases line up with TRBD1. V lost 11 bases to trimming and J lost 11 bases; unmatched junction nucleotides: 17. CDR1 and CDR2 from the germline V gene are SEHNR and FQNEAQ (reference sequence). The CDR3 runs to 13 residues. For the CDR3, the DNA is TGTGCCCTAGGGGGCAGGGAACTTGGATCGGCTTTCTTT. Translated: CALGGRELGSAFF. The entire variable domain, with the rest obtained from reference TRBV7-9 and TRBJ1-1, is as follows: DTGVSQNPRHKITKRGQNVTFRCDPISEHNRLYWYRQTLGQGPEFLTYFQNEAQLEKSRLLSDRFSAERPKGSFSTLEIQRTEQGDSAMYLCALGGRELGSAFFGQGTRLTVV.

The rearrangement uses TRBV25-1 and TRBJ2-5; 11 bases align to TRBD2. V shed 5 bases, J shed 4 bases, and the junction held 15 bases outside the gene matches. The CDR3 covers 18 residues. The germline CDR1 and CDR2 sequences are MGHDK and SYGVNS. Written as DNA, the CDR3 is TGTGCCAGCAGTACGATGCTAGCGGGAGGATGGGGTGGAGAGACCCAGTACTTC. It specifies CASSTMLAGGWGGETQYF.

CDR3 in amino acids: CAGITGGGGTDTQYF. The CDR3 DNA is TGTGCCGGTATAACAGGGGGGGGTGGCACAGATACGCAGTATTTT. The gene calls are TRBV6-5 and TRBJ2-3, with a tentative D call TRBD1 (8 bases). Per the germline V gene, CDR1 is MNHEY and CDR2 is SVGAGI. The CDR3 covers 15 residues. Trimming shortened V by 11 bases and J by 1 base, and 19 bases separated the two germline ends.

The chain combines TRBV19 with TRBJ1-1; maybe TRBD1 (6 bases). With 6 bases removed from V and 1 base from J, the gap between germline ends came to 9 bases. The CDR3 extends over 13 amino acids. Germline V gene sequence: CDR1 LNHDA, CDR2 SQIVND (reference sequence). As DNA, the CDR3 is TGTGCCAGTAGGCTGACAGGGAACACTGAAGCTTTCTTT. Translating gives CASRLTGNTEAFF.

The CDR3 loop is CAWSARTGLYGYTF. CDR3 bases: TGTGCCTGGAGTGCTAGGACAGGACTCTATGGCTACACCTTC. The rearrangement uses TRBV30 and TRBJ1-2; 7 positions agree with TRBD1. V was pared by 1 base and J by 4 bases, with 6 bases of the junction left unmatched. CDR1 GTSNPN and CDR2 SVGIG come from the germline V gene (reference sequence). This CDR3 comprises 14 residues. Full variable domain (outside the CDR3, taken from reference TRBV30 and TRBJ1-2): SQTIHQWPATLVQPVGSPLSLECTVEGTSNPNLYWYRQAAGRGLQLLFYSVGIGQISSEVPQNLSASRPQDRQFILSSKKLLLSDSGFYLCAWSARTGLYGYTFGSGTRLTVV.

This sequence joins TRBV5-1 and TRBJ2-7; TRBD1 matches at 7 bases. Germline-derived CDR1 and CDR2 are SGHRS and YFSETQ. CDR3 length: 14 amino acids. Germline trimming cut 4 bases from V and 1 base from J; bases unmatched to any gene: 5. In DNA, the CDR3 is TGCGCCAGCAGCAGGGACAGCTATTCCTACGAGCAGTACTTC. This encodes CASSRDSYSYEQYF.

V is TRBV2 and J is TRBJ1-4; no clear D gene. This CDR3 region has 13 residues. In germline, CDR1 is SNHLY, CDR2 FYNNEI. V lost 7 bases, J lost 0 bases, and 6 bases lay in between. In DNA form, the CDR3 reads TGTGCCAGCATGAGATCAACTAATGAAAAACTGTTTTTT. Translating it yields CASMRSTNEKLFF.

This clone was seen just once. The V call is TRBV19, the J call TRBJ1-2, with TRBD1 matching 9 bases. J lost 5 bases, V lost 7 bases, and 14 bases had no gene match. The CDR3 is made up of 16 amino acids. Germline lookup yields CDR1 LNHDA and CDR2 SQIVND (reference sequence). As DNA, the CDR3 is TGTGCCAGTACCTCCCTCACCCGGGACAGGGAGTATGGCTACACCTTC. Encoded protein: CASTSLTRDREYGYTF. The full variable domain, rest sourced from reference TRBV19 and TRBJ1-2, is DGGITQSPKYLFRKEGQNVTLSCEQNLNHDAMYWYRQDPGQGLRLIYYSQIVNDFQKGDIAEGYSVSREKKESFPLTVTSAQKNPTAFYLCASTSLTRDREYGYTFGSGTRLTVV.

The CDR3 DNA reads TGCGCCAGCAGTGACCGGGGGGTAACGGATGAAAAACTGTTTTTT. Amino acids: CASSDRGVTDEKLFF. The chain links TRBV4-3 to TRBJ1-4, with D maybe TRBD1 (5 bases). The CDR3 spans 15 residues. V was shortened by 6 bases and J by 6 bases, with 17 bases between the two germline ends. Germline loops: CDR1 LGHNA, CDR2 YSLEER.

The chain employs TRBV27 and TRBJ1-2; 7 bases are shared with TRBD1. The J segment lost 4 bases and the V segment lost 5 bases, leaving 7 bases of the junction unmatched. There are 14 residues in the CDR3. Germline CDR1 MNHEY, CDR2 SMNVEV (reference sequence). This CDR3 reads CASSLRGDFYGYTF. The CDR3 DNA reads as TGTGCCAGCAGTCTCAGGGGGGATTTCTATGGCTACACCTTC.